The next 12 T cell receptor beta chains were all read from a single sample in a study of preoperative IRX-2 immunotherapy in early breast cancer. Indicated treatment: preoperative locoregional IRX-2 cytokine immunotherapy. This table comes from immunoSEQ multiplex PCR, and its TCRdb copy is limited to in-frame clones, with some not included. The sample has over 25,000 clones; less than 90% are singletons. The sequenced sample was lymph node tissue, obtained from a patient treated with IRX-2 immunotherapy. The receptors originated from a human donor with breast cancer.

V gene TRBV6-7 combines with J gene TRBJ1-4; 7 bases fit TRBD1. TRBV6-7 is an open reading frame whose function is uncertain. Unmatched junction bases numbered 6, after V lost 5 bases and J lost 6 bases. This CDR3 is built from 14 residues. In DNA form, the CDR3 reads TGTGCCAGCAGTCCTTTCAGGGGGTATGAAAAACTGTTTTTT. Translating gives CASSPFRGYEKLFF.

In DNA, the CDR3 is TGTGCCAGCAGCTCGGGACTAGTCTTTGGTGAGCAGTTCTTC. It encodes CASSSGLVFGEQFF. The V gene is TRBV9, the J gene TRBJ2-1; 8 positions agree with TRBD2. Looked up from germline, CDR1 is SGDLS and CDR2 is YYNGEE. The CDR3 is 14 residues long. V shed 4 bases, J shed 9 bases, and the junction held 9 bases outside the gene matches.

The chain combines TRBV29-1 with TRBJ2-4, with D uncertain. V was pared by 3 bases and J by 1 base, with 7 bases between. CDR3 length: 13 amino acids. CDR1 and CDR2 from the germline V gene are SQVTM and ANQGSEA. The CDR3 bases are TGCAGCGTTGAGGTCGGGGCCAAAAACATTCAGTACTTC. Its protein product is CSVEVGAKNIQYF.

In the case of this clone: An end of the junction does not agree with germline; a read error may underlie this. The chain joins TRBV18 to TRBJ2-2, with a weak D call TRBD1 (5 bases). CDR1 is KGHSH and CDR2 is LQKENI in the germline V gene. The CDR3 loop spans 16 amino acids. DNA of the CDR3: TGTGCCAGCTCAACGCAGACCCAGGGCGGCACCGGAGAGCTGTTTTTT. Its protein is CASSTQTQGGTGELFF.

The chain employs TRBV28 and TRBJ2-1, with TRBD2 matching over 10 bases. Germline-derived CDR1 and CDR2 are MDHEN and SYDVKM. The CDR3 contains 13 residues. V was pared by 7 bases and J by 5 bases, with 2 bases of the junction left unmatched. In DNA, the CDR3 is TGTGCCAGCAAACTAGCGGGGCACAATGAGCAGTTCTTC. The encoded protein is CASKLAGHNEQFF.

The genes are TRBV18 and TRBJ2-3; the match to TRBD2 covers 7 bases. The germline gives CDR1 KGHSH, CDR2 LQKENI. The CDR3 extends over 16 amino acids. J gave up 2 bases and V 1 base, and 6 bases lay outside the gene matches. CDR3 nucleotides: TGTGCCAGCTCACCACTAAAAGCGGGGAACACAGATACGCAGTATTTT. Translated: CASSPLKAGNTDTQYF.

The CDR3 sequence: CASSGPPGTTRGNTEAFF. In nucleotides, the CDR3 is TGCGCCAGCAGCGGACCCCCTGGCACCACCCGGGGGAACACTGAAGCTTTCTTT. The chain combines TRBV23-1 with TRBJ1-1; D is ambiguous. TRBV23-1 is known as an ORF, though its function is uncertain. V was clipped by 6 bases and J by 1 base, with 24 bases between them. The CDR3 spans 18 residues.

The chain combines TRBV6-8 with TRBJ1-2, with D possibly being TRBD1 (5 bases). CDR3 length: 12 amino acids. CDR1 MNHGY and CDR2 SAAAGT come from the germline V gene. Between the trimmed V and J ends, which lost 0 bases and 8 bases, there was a span of 7 bases. This chain's CDR3 is CASSYSGEGYTF. As DNA, the CDR3 is TGTGCCAGCAGTTACTCGGGGGAGGGCTACACCTTC.

This chain links TRBV29-1 with TRBJ2-7, with TRBD1 as a possible D gene (5 bases). V lost 6 bases to trimming and J lost 2 bases, with 14 bases between them. The CDR3 spans 13 residues. Germline V gives CDR1 SQVTM, CDR2 ANQGSEA. The CDR3 DNA reads TGCAGCGTACGCCAGGGTAATGCCTACGAGCAGTACTTC. It encodes CSVRQGNAYEQYF.

This clone was recorded a few times. The V gene is TRBV19, the J gene TRBJ2-6; D unclear. Germline values: CDR1 LNHDA, CDR2 SQIVND (reference sequence). The CDR3 covers 15 residues. V lost 7 bases and J 1 base, leaving 11 bases between the germline ends. The DNA of the CDR3 is TGTGCCAGTACGATTGCAGGATCTGGGGCCAACGTCCTGACTTTC. This gives the protein CASTIAGSGANVLTF. Full variable domain (missing parts from reference TRBV19 and TRBJ2-6): DGGITQSPKYLFRKEGQNVTLSCEQNLNHDAMYWYRQDPGQGLRLIYYSQIVNDFQKGDIAEGYSVSREKKESFPLTVTSAQKNPTAFYLCASTIAGSGANVLTFGAGSRLTVL.

This clone was detected only once. The J gene is TRBJ1-1, the V gene TRBV6-8; D is possibly TRBD1 (6 bases). Germline V lookup: CDR1 MNHGY, CDR2 SAAAGT. V was cut by 2 bases and J by 8 bases, with 12 bases left in between. This CDR3 contains 13 residues. The CDR3 reads CASSYLGTPEAFF. CDR3 coding DNA: TGTGCCAGCAGTTACCTAGGGACACCGGAAGCTTTCTTT.

The V and J genes are TRBV11-3 and TRBJ2-2; TRBD1 aligns across 8 bases. CDR3 length equals 16 residues. The germline V gene encodes CDR1 SGHNT and CDR2 YENEEA. V lost 5 bases to trimming and J lost 1 base; unmatched junction nucleotides: 6. DNA for the CDR3: TGTGCCAGCAGCACAGGACAGGGTGTGAACACCGGGGAGCTGTTTTTT. Translation gives CASSTGQGVNTGELFF.